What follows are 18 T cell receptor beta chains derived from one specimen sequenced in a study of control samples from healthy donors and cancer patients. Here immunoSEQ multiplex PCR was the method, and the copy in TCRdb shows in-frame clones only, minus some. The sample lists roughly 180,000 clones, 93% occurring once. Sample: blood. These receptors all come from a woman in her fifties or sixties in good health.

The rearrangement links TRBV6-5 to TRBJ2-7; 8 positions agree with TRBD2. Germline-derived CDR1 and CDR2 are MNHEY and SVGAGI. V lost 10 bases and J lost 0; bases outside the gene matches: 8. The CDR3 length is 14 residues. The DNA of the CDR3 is TGTGCCACCCGACGGGGGGGCAGCTCCTACGAGCAGTACTTC. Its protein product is CATRRGGSSYEQYF.

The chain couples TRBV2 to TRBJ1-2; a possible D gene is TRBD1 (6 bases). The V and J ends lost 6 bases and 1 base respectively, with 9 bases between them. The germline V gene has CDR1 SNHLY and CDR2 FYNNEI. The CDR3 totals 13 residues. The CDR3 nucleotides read TGTGCCAGCAGGAACAGGGATAACTATGGCTACACCTTC. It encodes CASRNRDNYGYTF.

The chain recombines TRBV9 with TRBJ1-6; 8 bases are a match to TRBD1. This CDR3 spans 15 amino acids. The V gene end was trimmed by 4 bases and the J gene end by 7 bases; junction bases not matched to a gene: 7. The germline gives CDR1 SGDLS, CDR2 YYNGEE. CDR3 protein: CASSPGDRSNSPLHF. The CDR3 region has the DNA TGTGCCAGCAGCCCCGGGGACAGGTCCAATTCACCCCTCCACTTT.

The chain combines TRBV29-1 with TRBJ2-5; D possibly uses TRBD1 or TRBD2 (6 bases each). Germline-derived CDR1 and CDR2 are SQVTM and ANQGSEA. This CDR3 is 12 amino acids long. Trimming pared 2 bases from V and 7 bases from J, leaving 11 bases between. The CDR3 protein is CSVEKQGGTQYF. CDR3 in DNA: TGCAGCGTTGAAAAACAGGGAGGGACCCAGTACTTC.

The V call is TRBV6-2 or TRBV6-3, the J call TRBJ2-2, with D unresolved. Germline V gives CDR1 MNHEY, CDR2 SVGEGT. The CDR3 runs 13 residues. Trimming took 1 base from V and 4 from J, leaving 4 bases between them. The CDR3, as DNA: TGTGCCAGCAGTTACTATCCCACCGGGGAGCTGTTTTTT. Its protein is CASSYYPTGELFF.

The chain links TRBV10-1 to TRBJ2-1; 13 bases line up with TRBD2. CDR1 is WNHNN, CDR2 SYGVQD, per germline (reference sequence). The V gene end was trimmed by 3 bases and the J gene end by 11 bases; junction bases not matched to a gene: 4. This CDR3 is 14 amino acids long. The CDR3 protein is CASSDTSGGAKQFF. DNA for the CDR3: TGCGCCAGCAGTGATACTAGCGGGGGGGCTAAGCAGTTCTTC.

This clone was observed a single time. CDR3 bases: TGTGCCAGCAGTACAGGGGGTAGCGCTGGAAACACCATATATTTT. Translation: CASSTGGSAGNTIYF. This chain uses TRBV6-2 or TRBV6-3 with TRBJ1-3, with 8 nucleotides matching TRBD1. The V and J ends lost 5 bases and 2 bases, in that order; junction bases with no gene match: 5. This CDR3 has 15 residues. CDR1 is MNHEY and CDR2 is SVGEGT in the germline V gene.

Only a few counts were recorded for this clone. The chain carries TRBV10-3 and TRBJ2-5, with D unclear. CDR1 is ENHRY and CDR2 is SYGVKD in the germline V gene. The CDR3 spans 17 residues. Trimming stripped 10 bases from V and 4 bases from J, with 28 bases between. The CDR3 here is CATARSEAARSLETQYF. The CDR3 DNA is TGTGCCACCGCCAGGAGTGAGGCTGCTAGATCGCTAGAGACCCAGTACTTC.

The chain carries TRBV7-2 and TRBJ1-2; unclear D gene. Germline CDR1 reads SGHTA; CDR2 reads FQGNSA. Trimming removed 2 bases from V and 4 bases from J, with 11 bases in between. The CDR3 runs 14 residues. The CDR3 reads CASSLSSVPYGYTF. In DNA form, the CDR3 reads TGTGCCAGCAGCTTAAGTTCCGTCCCCTATGGCTACACCTTC.

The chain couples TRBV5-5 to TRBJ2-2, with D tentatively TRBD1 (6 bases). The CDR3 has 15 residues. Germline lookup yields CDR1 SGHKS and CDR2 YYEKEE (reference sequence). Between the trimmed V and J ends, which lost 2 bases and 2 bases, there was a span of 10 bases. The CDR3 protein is CASSFGTLNTGELFF. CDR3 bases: TGTGCCAGCAGCTTCGGGACACTCAACACCGGGGAGCTGTTTTTT. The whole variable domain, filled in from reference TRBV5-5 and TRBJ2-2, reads DAGVTQSPTHLIKTRGQQVTLRCSPISGHKSVSWYQQVLGQGPQFIFQYYEKEERGRGNFPDRFSARQFPNYSSELNVNALLLGDSALYLCASSFGTLNTGELFFGEGSRLTVL.

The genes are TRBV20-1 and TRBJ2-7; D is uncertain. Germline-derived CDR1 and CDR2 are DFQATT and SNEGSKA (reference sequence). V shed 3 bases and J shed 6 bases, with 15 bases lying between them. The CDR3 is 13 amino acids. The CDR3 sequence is CSASLAGGFEQYF. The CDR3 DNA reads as TGCAGTGCTAGTTTAGCAGGTGGATTCGAGCAGTACTTC.

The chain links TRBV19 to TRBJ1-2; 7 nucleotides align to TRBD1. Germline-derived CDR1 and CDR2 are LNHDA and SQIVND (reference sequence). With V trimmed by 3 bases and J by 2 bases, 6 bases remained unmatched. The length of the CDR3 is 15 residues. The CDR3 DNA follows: TGTGCCAGTAGTATTGGTTGGGACAGCAACTATGGCTACACCTTC. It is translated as CASSIGWDSNYGYTF.

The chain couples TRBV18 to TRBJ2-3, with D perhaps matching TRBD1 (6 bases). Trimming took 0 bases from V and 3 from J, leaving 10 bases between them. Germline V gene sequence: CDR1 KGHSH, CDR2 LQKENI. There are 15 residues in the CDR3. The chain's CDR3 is CASSPPFTGTDTQYF. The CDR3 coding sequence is TGTGCCAGCTCACCACCGTTTACAGGGACAGATACGCAGTATTTT.

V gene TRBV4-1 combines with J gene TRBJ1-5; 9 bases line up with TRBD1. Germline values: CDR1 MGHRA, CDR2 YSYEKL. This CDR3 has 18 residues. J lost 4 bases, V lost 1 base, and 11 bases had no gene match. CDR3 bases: TGCGCCAGCAGCCAAGGATCCCGGACAGGGGCTTATAATCAGCCCCAGCATTTT. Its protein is CASSQGSRTGAYNQPQHF.

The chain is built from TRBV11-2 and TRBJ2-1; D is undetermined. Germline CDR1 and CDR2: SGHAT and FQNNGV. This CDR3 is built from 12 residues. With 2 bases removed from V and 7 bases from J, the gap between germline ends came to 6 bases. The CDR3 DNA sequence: TGTGCCAGCAGCTTATTGTGGAATGAGCAGTTCTTC. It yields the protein CASSLLWNEQFF.

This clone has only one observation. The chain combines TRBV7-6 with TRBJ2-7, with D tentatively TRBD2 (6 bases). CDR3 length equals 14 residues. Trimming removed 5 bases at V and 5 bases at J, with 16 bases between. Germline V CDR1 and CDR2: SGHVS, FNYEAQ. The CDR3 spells CASSLQGEADEQYF. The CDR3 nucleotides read TGTGCCAGCAGCCTACAAGGGGAGGCAGACGAGCAGTACTTC. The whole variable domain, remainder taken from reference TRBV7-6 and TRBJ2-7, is GAGVSQSPRYKVTKRGQDVALRCDPISGHVSLYWYRQALGQGPEFLTYFNYEAQQDKSGLPNDRFSAERPEGSISTLTIQRTEQRDSAMYRCASSLQGEADEQYFGPGTRLTVT.

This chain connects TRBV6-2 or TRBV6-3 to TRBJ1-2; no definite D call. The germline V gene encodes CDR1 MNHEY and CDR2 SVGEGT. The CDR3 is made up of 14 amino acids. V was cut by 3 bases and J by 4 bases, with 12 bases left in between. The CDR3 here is CASSYDSRRYGYTF. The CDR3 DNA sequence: TGTGCCAGCAGTTATGACTCTCGTCGCTATGGCTACACCTTC.

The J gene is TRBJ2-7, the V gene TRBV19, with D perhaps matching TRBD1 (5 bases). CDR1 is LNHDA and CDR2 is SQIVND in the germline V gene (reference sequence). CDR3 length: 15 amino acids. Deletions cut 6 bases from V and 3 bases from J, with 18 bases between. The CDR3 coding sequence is TGTGCCAGTAGGGGAAAAACCGGACATGGCTACGAGCAGTACTTC. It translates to CASRGKTGHGYEQYF.